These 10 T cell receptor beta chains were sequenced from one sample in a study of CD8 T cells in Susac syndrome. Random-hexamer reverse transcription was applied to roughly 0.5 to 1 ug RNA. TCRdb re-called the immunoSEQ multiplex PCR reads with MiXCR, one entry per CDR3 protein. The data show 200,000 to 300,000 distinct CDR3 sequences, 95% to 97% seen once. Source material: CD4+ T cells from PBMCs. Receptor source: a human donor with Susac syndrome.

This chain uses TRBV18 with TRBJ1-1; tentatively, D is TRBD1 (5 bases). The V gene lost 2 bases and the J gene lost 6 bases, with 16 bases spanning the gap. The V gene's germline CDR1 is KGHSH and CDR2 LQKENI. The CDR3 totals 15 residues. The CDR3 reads CASSPRDPLSAEAFF. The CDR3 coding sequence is TGTGCCAGCTCACCAAGGGACCCCTTGTCCGCTGAAGCTTTCTTT.

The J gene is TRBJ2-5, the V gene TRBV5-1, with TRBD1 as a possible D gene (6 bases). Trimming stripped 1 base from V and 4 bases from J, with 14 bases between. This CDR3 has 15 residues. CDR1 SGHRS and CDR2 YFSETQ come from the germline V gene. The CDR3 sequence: CASSLYLGAGETQYF. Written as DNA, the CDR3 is TGCGCCAGCAGCTTGTACCTGGGGGCTGGAGAGACCCAGTACTTC.

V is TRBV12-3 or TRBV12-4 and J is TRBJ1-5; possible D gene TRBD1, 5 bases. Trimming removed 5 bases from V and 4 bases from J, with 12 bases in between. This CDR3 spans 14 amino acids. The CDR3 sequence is CASSAQGGNQPQHF. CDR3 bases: TGTGCCAGCAGTGCCCAGGGAGGGAATCAGCCCCAGCATTTT.

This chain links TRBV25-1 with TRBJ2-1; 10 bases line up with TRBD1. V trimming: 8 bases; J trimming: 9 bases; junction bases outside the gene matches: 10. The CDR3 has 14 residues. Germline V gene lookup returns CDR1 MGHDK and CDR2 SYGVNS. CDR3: CASDRGQGLGEQFF. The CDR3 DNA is TGTGCCAGCGACCGGGGACAGGGGTTGGGTGAGCAGTTCTTC.

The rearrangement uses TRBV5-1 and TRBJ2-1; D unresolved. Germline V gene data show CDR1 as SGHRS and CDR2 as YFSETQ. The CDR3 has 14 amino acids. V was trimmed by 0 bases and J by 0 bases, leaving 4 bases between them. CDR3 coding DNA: TGCGCCAGCAGCTTGGCAACCTCCTACAATGAGCAGTTCTTC. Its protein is CASSLATSYNEQFF.

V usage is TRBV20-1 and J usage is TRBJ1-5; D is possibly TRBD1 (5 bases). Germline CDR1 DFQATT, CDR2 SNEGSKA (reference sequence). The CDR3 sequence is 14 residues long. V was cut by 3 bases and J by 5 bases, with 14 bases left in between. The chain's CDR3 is CSASPDSLYQPQHF. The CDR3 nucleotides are TGCAGTGCTAGTCCCGACAGCCTCTATCAGCCCCAGCATTTT.

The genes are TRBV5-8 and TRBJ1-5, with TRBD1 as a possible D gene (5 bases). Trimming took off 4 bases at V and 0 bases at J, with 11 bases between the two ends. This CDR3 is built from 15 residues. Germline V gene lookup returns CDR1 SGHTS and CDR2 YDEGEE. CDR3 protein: CASSSGGISNQPQHF. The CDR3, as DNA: TGTGCCAGCAGCAGCGGGGGGATTAGCAATCAGCCCCAGCATTTT.

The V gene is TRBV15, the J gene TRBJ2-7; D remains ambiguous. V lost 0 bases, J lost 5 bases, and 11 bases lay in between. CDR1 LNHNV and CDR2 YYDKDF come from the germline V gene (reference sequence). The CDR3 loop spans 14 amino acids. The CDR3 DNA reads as TGTGCCACCAGCAGAGACTCAGGTAGCCACGAGCAGTACTTC. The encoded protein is CATSRDSGSHEQYF.

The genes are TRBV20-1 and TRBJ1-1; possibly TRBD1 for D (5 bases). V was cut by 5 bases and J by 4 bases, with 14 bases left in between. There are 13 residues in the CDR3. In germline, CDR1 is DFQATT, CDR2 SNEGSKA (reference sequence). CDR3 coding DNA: TGCAGTGCTCCGCAGGGCCCGGCCACTGAAGCTTTCTTT. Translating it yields CSAPQGPATEAFF.

The CDR3 DNA follows: TGCAGTGCTAGACAGACTAGCGGGGAGCGCACCGGGGAGCTGTTTTTT. Its translation is CSARQTSGERTGELFF. V gene TRBV20-1 combines with J gene TRBJ2-2, with 11 bases fitting TRBD2. Germline V gene lookup returns CDR1 DFQATT and CDR2 SNEGSKA (reference sequence). The ends lost 2 bases at V and 4 bases at J; junction bases unmatched: 6. The CDR3 loop spans 16 amino acids.